This entry lists 13 T cell receptor beta chains sequenced from one sample in a study of T cell repertoires in cytomegalovirus infection (dated by TCRdb to 2018 to 2020). Their antigen targets remain unknown. The data were produced on an Illumina HiSeq 1500. TCRdb cleaned the public reads at Q25 with fastp, built clones with MiXCR and kept in-frame beta chains. For every CDR3 protein sequence, its rows merge into one entry that carries the most common genes and DNA. The sample data list over 100,000 distinct CDR3 sequences, and around 30% of these were observed just once. About 81% of the sample belongs to the ten largest clones. The intended sense of this specimen's treatment or condition label: in vitro stimulation with specific CMV peptide epitopes to enrich CMV-specific T cells. Source: CD8+ T cells from cultured PBMCs, taken from culture after CMV antigen stimulation. The receptors here all came from a human donor in good health (CMV status not recorded). Some clones in this sample may be carry-over from other donors' samples.

This clonotype was detected only once. The chain links TRBV10-3 to TRBJ2-2; D is undetermined. This CDR3 is 11 amino acids long. CDR1 ENHRY and CDR2 SYGVKD come from the germline V gene. Trimming took off 9 bases at V and 1 base at J, with 3 bases between the two ends. CDR3 in amino acids: CAIMNTGELFF. In nucleotides, the CDR3 is TGTGCCATTATGAACACCGGGGAGCTGTTTTTT.

This clonotype was detected many times. The V call is TRBV5-4, the J call TRBJ2-2; D not resolved. Germline CDR1 and CDR2: SGHNT and YYREEE (reference sequence). This CDR3 contains 13 residues. Trimming took off 0 bases at V and 10 bases at J, with 10 bases between the two ends. The CDR3 protein is CASSLGSSEELFF. Here the CDR3 DNA reads TGTGCCAGCAGCTTGGGTAGTTCTGAGGAGCTGTTTTTT.

The CDR3 bases are TGTGCCAGCAGCGGACCTAGCGGGGGGGCCTTGGGTGAGCAGTTCTTC. Protein sequence: CASSGPSGGALGEQFF. The genes are TRBV5-4 and TRBJ2-1; 12 bases are shared with TRBD2. Trimming removed 4 bases from V and 9 bases from J; junction bases left unmatched: 11. CDR3 length equals 16 residues. CDR1 is SGHNT and CDR2 is YYREEE in the germline V gene (reference sequence).

The chain joins TRBV19 to TRBJ2-1; 10 bases align to TRBD2. The J segment lost 10 bases and the V segment lost 5 bases, leaving 2 bases of the junction unmatched. CDR3 length: 12 residues. CDR1 and CDR2 from the germline V gene are LNHDA and SQIVND (reference sequence). CDR3: CASSLSGGEQFF. In DNA, the CDR3 is TGTGCCAGTAGTCTTAGCGGGGGGGAGCAGTTCTTC.

This chain links TRBV5-1 with TRBJ2-1; D remains unclear. CDR1 and CDR2 from the germline V gene are SGHRS and YFSETQ. V lost 0 bases to trimming and J lost 4 bases, with 5 bases between them. The CDR3 has 13 residues. The CDR3 nucleotides are TGCGCCAGCAGCTTGGACTGGTACAATGAGCAGTTCTTC. It codes for CASSLDWYNEQFF.

The chain is built from TRBV19 and TRBJ1-1; D call uncertain. V was pared by 3 bases and J by 2 bases, with 16 bases between. CDR1 is LNHDA and CDR2 is SQIVND in the germline V gene (reference sequence). This CDR3 is built from 16 residues. The CDR3 spells CASSIGPPPSNTEAFF. The CDR3 nucleotides are TGTGCCAGTAGTATTGGACCCCCGCCCTCCAACACTGAAGCTTTCTTT.

Comments on this clonotype: One junction end does not reproduce the germline sequence, and a read error may be involved. V and J are TRBV12-3 or TRBV12-4 and TRBJ2-7; TRBD2 agrees at 10 bases. The length of the CDR3 is 14 residues. The DNA for the CDR3 is TGTGCCAGCAGTCTAGCGGGGGCCGTCTACGAGCAGTACTTC. It is translated as CASSLAGAVYEQYF.

The sample holds a few counts of this clonotype. V usage is TRBV15 and J usage is TRBJ2-6; D is undetermined. The CDR3 totals 18 residues. Trimming left V 8 bases short and J 0 bases short, with 20 bases between. CDR1 and CDR2 (germline): LNHNV, YYDKDF (reference sequence). The CDR3: CATGNSIREYSGANVLTF. DNA of the CDR3: TGTGCCACCGGAAACAGTATCAGAGAATACTCTGGGGCCAACGTCCTGACTTTC.

This clonotype was seen only a few times. V gene TRBV7-9 combines with J gene TRBJ1-1; D might be TRBD1 (6 bases). The CDR3 is 11 residues long. Trimming shortened V by 5 bases and J by 9 bases, and 10 bases separated the two germline ends. Per the germline V gene, CDR1 is SEHNR and CDR2 is FQNEAQ (reference sequence). CDR3 sequence (DNA): TGTGCCAGCAGCCATGGGACAAAAGCTTTCTTT. It encodes CASSHGTKAFF.

This chain joins TRBV2 and TRBJ1-1; no definite D call. There are 12 residues in the CDR3. From germline, CDR1 is SNHLY and CDR2 FYNNEI. The germline V and J ends were trimmed by 8 bases and 0 bases, with 7 bases remaining between them. The CDR3 region is CASWTVNTEAFF. In DNA form, the CDR3 reads TGTGCCAGCTGGACGGTGAACACTGAAGCTTTCTTT.

This clonotype was counted ten times or more. The chain carries TRBV2 and TRBJ2-2; D is uncertain. Per the germline V gene, CDR1 is SNHLY and CDR2 is FYNNEI. V was trimmed by 0 bases and J by 1 base, leaving 15 bases between them. This CDR3 has 18 residues. The CDR3 sequence: CASSEALQAVVNTGELFF. CDR3 DNA: TGTGCCAGCAGTGAAGCGCTTCAGGCGGTAGTGAACACCGGGGAGCTGTTTTTT.

This clonotype occurred a few times. This chain uses TRBV2 with TRBJ1-2, with a possible D match to TRBD1 (5 bases). This CDR3 comprises 15 residues. The ends were cut back, 3 bases at V and 8 bases at J, with 19 bases in the middle. Germline V gene sequence: CDR1 SNHLY, CDR2 FYNNEI. CDR3 coding DNA: TGTGCCAGCAGTGATGTATTGGCAGGGATGGGAGGCTACACCTTC. Residues: CASSDVLAGMGGYTF.

This clonotype was recorded at least ten times. J is TRBJ2-7 and V is TRBV27, with 10 bases lining up with TRBD1. CDR3 length equals 15 residues. Unmatched junction bases numbered 4, after V lost 2 bases and J lost 3 bases. CDR1 and CDR2 from the germline V gene are MNHEY and SMNVEV (reference sequence). CDR3 nucleotides: TGTGCCAGCAGTTTAGGGGGACAGGGGTACTACGAGCAGTACTTC. This codes for CASSLGGQGYYEQYF.